Below are 14 T cell receptor beta chains sequenced from a single sample in a study of blood T cells in healthy people across ages. Together with a sample-barcoded 5' primer, a J-beta primer mix was included in a second PCR lasting roughly 6 to 12 cycles. TCRdb used MiXCR to reprocess the 5' RACE reads, holding one entry per CDR3 protein. The sample lists some 930,000 distinct CDR3 sequences; 25% to 35% were seen once. This sample also appeared in a second study, on T cells of mothers and their children.

Material for sequencing was blood. Source of these receptors: a middle-aged woman in good health.

This clonotype was seen more than once but under ten times. The V and J genes are TRBV4-2 and TRBJ1-2; D may be TRBD1 (6 bases). There are 17 residues in the CDR3. Germline V gene sequence: CDR1 LGHNA, CDR2 YNFKEQ. The V end lost 0 bases, the J end lost 7 bases, and 21 bases lay between the germline ends. In DNA, the CDR3 is TGTGCCAGCAGCCAAGACGCGGACGCAGGGGTTTGGGGTGGCTACACCTTC. Translated, it gives CASSQDADAGVWGGYTF.

This clonotype was observed at least ten times. The junction does not match germline at one end; this may be a read error. The chain employs TRBV7-2 and TRBJ2-7; 8 bases map to TRBD1. Germline V gene lookup returns CDR1 SGHTA and CDR2 FQGNSA. CDR3 size: 14 residues. DNA of the CDR3: TGCGCCAGCAGCTTGGAAGCAGGGGGCCGGGAGCAGTACTTC. This encodes CASSLEAGGREQYF.

The J gene is TRBJ2-5, the V gene TRBV6-6; the match to TRBD1 covers 12 bases. The J call may be mistaken, given a closer DNA end match to TRBJ2-7. In germline, CDR1 is MNHNY, CDR2 SVGAGI (reference sequence). This CDR3 contains 14 residues. CDR3 loop: CASRAGTGGNEQYF. DNA for the CDR3: TGTGCCAGCAGGGCCGGGACAGGGGGCAACGAGCAGTACTTC.

The chain carries TRBV7-2 and TRBJ1-6; weak D call: TRBD1 (5 bases). Germline-derived CDR1 and CDR2 are SGHTA and FQGNSA. The CDR3 has 14 amino acids. Trimming pared 6 bases from V and 7 bases from J, leaving 13 bases between. The CDR3 DNA is TGTGCCAGCAGGCAGCATGGGGGAAATTCACCCCTCCACTTT. Translation gives CASRQHGGNSPLHF.

The V and J genes are TRBV24-1 and TRBJ2-6; 7 bases are shared with TRBD1. The V gene end was trimmed by 4 bases and the J gene end by 0 bases; junction bases not matched to a gene: 11. Germline-derived CDR1 and CDR2 are KGHDR and SFDVKD. The length of the CDR3 is 19 residues. The CDR3 sequence: CATSEPGTVSSSGANVLTF. The CDR3 bases are TGTGCCACCAGTGAACCCGGGACAGTAAGCTCCTCTGGGGCCAACGTCCTGACTTTC.

This chain connects TRBV15 to TRBJ2-1, with TRBD2 as a possible D gene (5 bases). The germline CDR1 and CDR2 sequences are LNHNV and YYDKDF (reference sequence). Trimming shortened V by 0 bases and J by 8 bases, and 11 bases separated the two germline ends. The CDR3 runs to 14 residues. The CDR3 protein is CATSRESPGYEQFF. In DNA, the CDR3 is TGTGCCACCAGCAGAGAATCCCCGGGGTATGAGCAGTTCTTC.

This clonotype was counted between two and nine times. The chain links TRBV7-2 to TRBJ2-7; TRBD2 matches at 9 bases. This CDR3 comprises 15 residues. Trimming at V came to 5 bases and at J to 3 bases, leaving 8 bases not matched to a gene. CDR1 is SGHTA and CDR2 is FQGNSA in the germline V gene. The DNA of the CDR3 is TGTGCCAGCAGCCAAAGCGGGGGGAACATCTACGAGCAGTACTTC. It encodes CASSQSGGNIYEQYF.

The chain carries TRBV5-1 and TRBJ1-2; tentatively, D is TRBD1 (5 bases). The CDR3 contains 16 residues. V dropped 0 bases and J dropped 4 bases, with 16 bases sitting between them. Germline CDR1 reads SGHRS; CDR2 reads YFSETQ. CDR3 bases: TGCGCCAGCAGCTTGGTGAGGCGGGGAGACAGCTATGGCTACACCTTC. This codes for CASSLVRRGDSYGYTF.

This clonotype was seen ten or more times. The V call is TRBV2, the J call TRBJ1-2; the match to TRBD1 covers 7 bases. Trimming cost V 7 bases and J 6 bases; bases outside gene matches: 11. This CDR3 has 14 residues. Germline V lookup: CDR1 SNHLY, CDR2 FYNNEI. This chain's CDR3 is CASKDLTGMNGYTF. CDR3 sequence (DNA): TGTGCCAGCAAAGATCTGACAGGGATGAATGGCTACACCTTC.

This clonotype showed up many times. The rearrangement joins TRBV20-1 to TRBJ2-1; possibly TRBD1 or TRBD2 for D (6 bases each). Trimming shortened V by 3 bases and J by 7 bases, and 16 bases separated the two germline ends. Germline V gene sequence: CDR1 DFQATT, CDR2 SNEGSKA (reference sequence). This CDR3 spans 14 amino acids. The CDR3, as DNA: TGCAGTGCTAGGACGGGGGCGAGCTGGAATGAGCAGTTCTTC. It specifies CSARTGASWNEQFF.

A note on this clonotype: A much more abundant neighbour one base away suggests this may be a read error. The chain has TRBV10-3 and TRBJ2-5, with 9 bases matching TRBD2. The CDR3 length is 17 residues. CDR1 is ENHRY and CDR2 is SYGVKD in the germline V gene. The CDR3 DNA reads as TGTGCCATCGGTGAGCCCCCAGCGGGGGGACACCAAGAGACCCAGTACTTC. Translation gives CAIGEPPAGGHQETQYF.

The rearrangement links TRBV7-9 to TRBJ1-1, with D uncertain. Trimming cost V 3 bases and J 6 bases, with 11 bases left between them. This CDR3 contains 13 residues. CDR1 SEHNR and CDR2 FQNEAQ come from the germline V gene (reference sequence). CDR3 in amino acids: CASSFLLGPEAFF. The CDR3 DNA is TGTGCCAGCAGCTTCCTACTGGGTCCTGAAGCTTTCTTT.

This clonotype was seen only a few times. The chain is built from TRBV7-8 and TRBJ1-2; D gene ambiguous. V was pared by 2 bases and J by 7 bases, with 14 bases between. Per the germline V gene, CDR1 is SGHVS and CDR2 is FQNEAQ. The CDR3 is 14 amino acids. CDR3 bases: TGTGCCAGCAGCTTACAATTTGAGGGTTCTGGCTACACCTTC. Translating gives CASSLQFEGSGYTF.

This clonotype was seen at least ten times. This rearrangement joins TRBV2 to TRBJ2-7; TRBD2 agrees at 9 bases. CDR3 size: 16 residues. Germline assignment: CDR1 SNHLY and CDR2 FYNNEI. V lost 4 bases, J lost 0 bases, and 7 bases stayed unmatched. The CDR3 loop is CASSVVAGGSSYEQYF. CDR3 in DNA: TGTGCCAGCAGTGTCGTGGCGGGGGGGAGCTCCTACGAGCAGTACTTC.